What follows is one TCR beta chain and its context. Its antigen is unidentified. The data originate from a study of CXCR3-negative and CXCR3-positive naive CD8 T cells. Findings and caveats of the study: More hydrophobic TRB CDR3s were found in CXCR3-positive naive cells than in CXCR3-negative naive cells. Across naive subsets, surface CD5 expression was comparable, and TCR strength was inferred from properties of the TRB CDR3.

5' RACE that incorporated UMI labels was used to prepare the TRB cDNA libraries. TCRdb reprocessed the 5' RACE reads and reports one entry per CDR3 protein, with no DNA. Its listing shows approximately 90,000 distinct CDR3 sequences. Specimen: naive CXCR3+ CD8+ T cells from blood. Subset reported: CD45RO-CCR7+CD27+CD95- naive CD8+ T cells expressing CXCR3 (TNR3+). This clonotype was obtained from a human donor in good health. Some clones in this sample may be carry-over from other donors' samples.

The CDR3 spells CSALKTVSSYEQYF. The V call is TRBV29-1, the J call TRBJ2-7; TCRdb's D call, TRBD1, is unchecked because there is no DNA. The CDR3 length is 14 residues. The germline CDR1 and CDR2 sequences are SQVTM and ANQGSEA.